Below, 21 T cell receptor beta chains from the same sample are listed, as sequenced in a study of cytomegalovirus exposure and HLA in healthy donors. Some clones are missing from TCRdb's copy, which holds only in-frame ones; the method was immunoSEQ multiplex PCR. The sample lists 65,000 to 90,000 clones, around 90% occurring once. The material sequenced was PBMCs. These TCRs come from a young woman in good health and CMV-seropositive.

The chain combines TRBV6-5 with TRBJ2-1; 8 bases are a match to TRBD2. Trimming took 6 bases from V and 6 from J; bases not matched to a gene: 10. The CDR3 is made up of 15 amino acids. Looked up from germline, CDR1 is MNHEY and CDR2 is SVGAGI. This CDR3 reads CASSRAGTRSNEQFF. The CDR3, as DNA: TGTGCCAGCAGCCGGGCCGGGACTAGGTCCAATGAGCAGTTCTTC.

In nucleotides, the CDR3 is TGTGCCAGCAGCGGACAGATAAAAGAGACCCAGTACTTC. Translated, it gives CASSGQIKETQYF. V and J are TRBV6-5 and TRBJ2-5; possible D gene TRBD1, 6 bases. CDR3 length: 13 amino acids. Trimming stripped 6 bases from V and 3 bases from J, with 11 bases between. Germline V gene lookup returns CDR1 MNHEY and CDR2 SVGAGI.

V and J are TRBV6-1 and TRBJ2-3; tentatively, D is TRBD1 (5 bases). Germline loops: CDR1 MNHNS, CDR2 SASEGT. The CDR3 runs to 15 residues. Deletions cut 5 bases from V and 6 bases from J, with 18 bases between. CDR3 DNA sequence: TGTGCCAGCAGTCCCTACAGACAGACTCCGGATACGCAGTATTTT. This gives the protein CASSPYRQTPDTQYF.

The chain recombines TRBV7-8 with TRBJ1-5; D not resolved. The CDR3 contains 18 residues. Trimming shortened V by 5 bases and J by 4 bases, and 24 bases separated the two germline ends. CDR1 is SGHVS and CDR2 is FQNEAQ in the germline V gene. In nucleotides, the CDR3 is TGTGCCAGCAGCGCCTCGAGAGTTCCTCCCGTCTCTAATCAGCCCCAGCATTTT. This encodes CASSASRVPPVSNQPQHF. Variable domain in full (rest from reference TRBV7-8 and TRBJ1-5): GAGVSQSPRYKVAKRGQDVALRCDPISGHVSLFWYQQALGQGPEFLTYFQNEAQLDKSGLPSDRFFAERPEGSVSTLKIQRTQQEDSAVYLCASSASRVPPVSNQPQHFGDGTRLSIL.

This sequence joins TRBV28 and TRBJ2-7; 7 nucleotides agree with TRBD1. V dropped 6 bases and J dropped 5; count of bases not matched to a gene: 13. Germline assignment: CDR1 MDHEN and CDR2 SYDVKM. The CDR3 totals 15 residues. The CDR3 DNA follows: TGTGCCAGCAGCCTTATCCAAGGACAGGTCGACGAGCAGTACTTC. It encodes CASSLIQGQVDEQYF.

The genes are TRBV7-2 and TRBJ1-4; TRBD1 matches at 8 bases. CDR3 length: 13 residues. Germline V lookup: CDR1 SGHTA, CDR2 FQGNSA. With V trimmed by 5 bases and J by 6 bases, 2 bases remained unmatched. The CDR3 here is CASSLQGDEKLFF. In DNA, the CDR3 is TGTGCCAGCAGCCTACAGGGGGATGAAAAACTGTTTTTT.

This clone was detected only a few times. The rearrangement links TRBV4-1 to TRBJ2-1; D unresolved. The CDR3 spans 15 residues. Trimming pared 0 bases from V and 8 bases from J, leaving 14 bases between. CDR1 is MGHRA, CDR2 YSYEKL, per germline. This CDR3 is CASSQENGMSDEQFF. The CDR3, as DNA: TGCGCCAGCAGCCAAGAAAATGGAATGAGCGATGAGCAGTTCTTC.

Only one count was recorded for this clone. One end of the junction varies from germline; a read error may be responsible. This sequence joins TRBV9 and TRBJ2-1; 7 bases map to TRBD1. This CDR3 contains 15 residues. Germline assignment: CDR1 SGDLS and CDR2 YYNGEE. This CDR3 reads CTSSVVGQPYNEQFF. In DNA, the CDR3 is TGTACCAGCAGCGTAGTGGGACAGCCTTACAATGAGCAGTTCTTC.

This chain connects TRBV6-1 to TRBJ2-2; possibly TRBD1 for D (6 bases). V gave up 7 bases and J gave up 1 base, with 13 bases separating them. Germline CDR1 and CDR2: MNHNS and SASEGT. The CDR3 is 15 amino acids. CDR3 loop: CASTLTGENTGELFF. The CDR3 DNA is TGTGCCAGCACCCTGACAGGAGAGAACACCGGGGAGCTGTTTTTT.

This clone was recorded only once. The germline gene is not matched at one end of the junction; a read error may be the cause. V usage is TRBV2 and J usage is TRBJ1-4; TRBD1 might be the D (6 bases). This CDR3 is 12 amino acids long. Germline V gene sequence: CDR1 SNHLY, CDR2 FYNNEI. DNA of the CDR3: TGTGCCAGCGGACAGTTAGGTTGGAAAACTGTTTTT. This encodes CASGQLGWKTVF.

The chain carries TRBV6-1 and TRBJ2-1; D not resolved. The length of the CDR3 is 16 residues. Trimming cost V 2 bases and J 1 base, with 12 bases left between them. Per germline, CDR1 MNHNS and CDR2 SASEGT. CDR3 sequence: CASSESSRQSYNEQFF. CDR3 coding DNA: TGTGCCAGCAGTGAATCCTCGCGGCAGTCCTACAATGAGCAGTTCTTC.

This clone was found once. V and J are TRBV7-2 and TRBJ2-1; a weak D match, TRBD2 (7 bases). V was trimmed by 3 bases and J by 5 bases, leaving 17 bases between them. Germline CDR1 reads SGHTA; CDR2 reads FQGNSA. The CDR3 has 16 residues. CDR3 bases: TGTGCCAGCAGCTTCCTCGGACTAGGGGGAGACAATGAGCAGTTCTTC. Amino acid sequence: CASSFLGLGGDNEQFF.

V and J are TRBV5-6 and TRBJ1-2; TRBD1 matches at 10 bases. The V gene end was trimmed by 3 bases and the J gene end by 8 bases; junction bases not matched to a gene: 7. The CDR3 totals 14 residues. CDR1 is SGHDT and CDR2 is YYEEEE in the germline V gene. CDR3 DNA sequence: TGTGCCAGCAGCTCCTCCGACAGGGGGCAAGGCTACACCTTC. The encoded protein is CASSSSDRGQGYTF.

The CDR3 loop is CATSRDFGRGGRNEQFF. The DNA for the CDR3 is TGTGCCACCAGCAGAGATTTCGGGCGGGGGGGCCGCAATGAGCAGTTCTTC. The chain uses TRBV15 and TRBJ2-1; TRBD2 aligns across 9 bases. The CDR3 spans 17 residues. V shed 0 bases and J 6 bases; nucleotides not matched to a gene: 9. Germline CDR1 LNHNV, CDR2 YYDKDF (reference sequence). Together with reference TRBV15 and TRBJ2-1, the CDR3 gives the full variable domain: DAMVIQNPRYQVTQFGKPVTLSCSQTLNHNVMYWYQQKSSQAPKLLFHYYDKDFNNEADTPDNFQSRRPNTSFCFLDIRSPGLGDTAMYLCATSRDFGRGGRNEQFFGPGTRLTVL.

This sequence joins TRBV10-3 and TRBJ1-2; possibly TRBD1 for D (5 bases). Germline CDR1 is ENHRY and CDR2 is SYGVKD. This CDR3 contains 14 residues. V gave up 8 bases and J gave up 1 base, with 14 bases separating them. This CDR3 reads CAIFVEDSNYGYTF. The CDR3 region has the DNA TGTGCCATCTTTGTGGAAGACAGTAACTATGGCTACACCTTC.

The V and J genes are TRBV28 and TRBJ1-4; D is ambiguous. The ends were cut back, 3 bases at V and 4 bases at J, with 12 bases in the middle. The length of the CDR3 is 15 residues. CDR1 MDHEN and CDR2 SYDVKM come from the germline V gene. DNA for the CDR3: TGTGCCAGCAGTTTGGTTACAGCTAATAATGAAAAACTGTTTTTT. This gives the protein CASSLVTANNEKLFF.

The chain links TRBV7-2 to TRBJ1-1, with unresolved D. The CDR3 has 14 amino acids. Germline CDR1 reads SGHTA; CDR2 reads FQGNSA. V was clipped by 4 bases and J by 11 bases, with 20 bases between them. CDR3 nucleotide sequence: TGTGCCAGCAGCTACGTGGTGGAGGGCCGGTCCGCTTTCTTT. This encodes CASSYVVEGRSAFF.

V is TRBV7-2 and J is TRBJ2-7, with D perhaps TRBD1 (6 bases). V was trimmed by 5 bases and J by 1 base, leaving 18 bases between them. The CDR3 is made up of 16 amino acids. Per germline, CDR1 SGHTA and CDR2 FQGNSA. CDR3 sequence: CASSPTKDSPSYEQYF. The DNA for the CDR3 is TGTGCCAGCAGCCCCACCAAGGACAGCCCTTCCTACGAGCAGTACTTC. The whole variable domain, remainder taken from reference TRBV7-2 and TRBJ2-7, is GAGVSQSPSNKVTEKGKDVELRCDPISGHTALYWYRQSLGQGLEFLIYFQGNSAPDKSGLPSDRFSAERTGGSVSTLTIQRTQQEDSAVYLCASSPTKDSPSYEQYFGPGTRLTVT.

The chain employs TRBV5-4 and TRBJ2-1; 7 bases line up with TRBD2. V shed 0 bases, J shed 4 bases, and the junction held 4 bases outside the gene matches. Germline CDR1 is SGHNT and CDR2 is YYREEE (reference sequence). The CDR3 loop spans 15 amino acids. The CDR3 bases are TGTGCCAGCAGCTTGGGCGGGGGAGCGTACAATGAGCAGTTCTTC. Protein product: CASSLGGGAYNEQFF. Filled out from reference TRBV5-4 and TRBJ2-1, the complete variable domain reads ETGVTQSPTHLIKTRGQQVTLRCSSQSGHNTVSWYQQALGQGPQFIFQYYREEENGRGNFPPRFSGLQFPNYSSELNVNALELDDSALYLCASSLGGGAYNEQFFGPGTRLTVL.

The genes are TRBV9 and TRBJ2-7, with D possibly being TRBD2 (5 bases). CDR3 length: 15 residues. V was trimmed by 0 bases and J by 3 bases, leaving 13 bases between them. Germline CDR1 SGDLS, CDR2 YYNGEE. In DNA form, the CDR3 reads TGTGCCAGCAGCGTAGCTAGAGAGGGTTTCTACGAGCAGTACTTC. Translation: CASSVAREGFYEQYF.

The chain carries TRBV7-9 and TRBJ2-3, with D maybe TRBD1 (6 bases). Trimming cost V 2 bases and J 14 bases, with 14 bases left between them. This CDR3 contains 12 residues. Looked up from germline, CDR1 is SEHNR and CDR2 is FQNEAQ (reference sequence). Here the CDR3 DNA reads TGTGCCAGCAGCTTATATGGGGGCCGCCTGTATTTT. It yields the protein CASSLYGGRLYF.